This note documents a single T cell receptor (beta chain) sequence. The antigen is undetermined. This specimen comes from a study of PD-L1 blockade in urothelial cancer. Study-level background: Most patients, about nine tenths of the roughly 29, were males with bladder-origin cancer. Analysis of the blood was performed 3 weeks (second dose) and 6 weeks after treatment start. Study results and caveats: Pretreatment TCR clonality in blood under the median foretold superior survival.

The CDR3 is made up of 14 amino acids. The V gene's germline CDR1 is SGHRS and CDR2 YFSETQ. Deletions cut 0 bases from V and 10 bases from J, with 14 bases between. Sequenced by immunoSEQ multiplex PCR; TCRdb stores in-frame clones only, minus some. The sample consists of approximately 79,000 clones, about 85% of them appearing once. As for time point: pretreatment peripheral blood. It was locally advanced or metastatic urothelial carcinoma that patients had. The J gene is TRBJ2-1, the V gene TRBV5-1, with D uncertain. The sequence was collected from a middle-aged man with urothelial cancer. Here the sequenced sample was PBMCs, taken around atezolizumab (anti-PD-L1) treatment. The CDR3 sequence: CASSLAEYPSEQFF. The DNA of the CDR3 is TGCGCCAGCAGCTTGGCCGAGTATCCGTCCGAGCAGTTCTTC.